Listed below are T cell receptor beta chains from one sample, sequenced in a study of cytomegalovirus exposure and HLA in healthy donors. Only in-frame clones appear in the TCRdb table, and some are missing; sequencing was by immunoSEQ multiplex PCR. The data show 100,000 to 150,000 clones, 75% to 85% seen once. The sequenced sample was PBMCs. Receptor source: a woman aged 45 to 65 in good health and CMV-seropositive. Each CDR3 is given with its conserved first and last residue. Each record gives: D gene, V gene, J gene, clone size, CDR3 protein, CDR3 DNA. D genes are given only for firm matches. Expanded clones are given a class, and other clones once, few, many or no size at all.

TRBD1	TRBV6-6	TRBJ1-1	NA	CASSLDRGRDTEAFF	TGTGCCAGCAGTTTAGACAGGGGTCGCGACACTGAAGCTTTCTTT
NA	TRBV6-5	TRBJ2-7	NA	CASSYSSGEQYF	TGTGCCAGCAGTTACTCTTCGGGGGAGCAGTACTTC
NA	TRBV15	TRBJ1-3	NA	CATMGGYGNTIYF	TGTGCCACCATGGGGGGGTATGGAAACACCATATATTTT
NA	TRBV18	TRBJ1-4	NA	CASSPPGPWGNEKLFF	TGTGCCAGCTCACCGCCAGGGCCCTGGGGTAATGAAAAACTGTTTTTT
TRBD1	TRBV10-3	TRBJ1-2	NA	CAISEWPQGAYGYTF	TGTGCCATCAGTGAGTGGCCCCAGGGGGCCTATGGCTACACCTTC
NA	TRBV16	TRBJ1-1	once	CASSQGRGSGNTEAFF	TGTGCCAGCAGCCAAGGGCGGGGATCCGGGAACACTGAAGCTTTCTTT
NA	TRBV15	TRBJ1-5	NA	CATRAGSNQPQHF	TGTGCCACGAGGGCAGGCAGCAATCAGCCCCAGCATTTT
NA	TRBV2	TRBJ2-2	NA	CASSERRGNTGELFF	TGTGCCAGCAGTGAGAGGCGCGGCAACACCGGGGAGCTGTTTTTT
NA	TRBV10-1	TRBJ2-7	NA	CASSWRSGATYEQYF	TGCGCCAGCAGTTGGCGGAGTGGGGCTACCTACGAGCAGTACTTC
NA	TRBV7-3	TRBJ2-3	NA	CASSPRNRDQQYF	TGTGCCAGCAGCCCCCGAAACAGGGACCAGCAGTATTTT
TRBD2	TRBV4-1	TRBJ2-3	NA	CASSPQVRGGETDTQYF	TGCGCCAGCAGCCCCCAAGTGCGGGGGGGCGAAACAGATACGCAGTATTTT
NA	TRBV29-1	TRBJ2-5	once	CSGGLQETQYF	TGCAGCGGTGGACTACAAGAGACCCAGTACTTC
NA	TRBV7-9	TRBJ1-1	few	CASSLQEGTEAFF	TGTGCCAGCAGCTTACAGGAGGGCACTGAAGCTTTCTTT
NA	TRBV29-1	TRBJ2-7	once	CSVGETASYEQYF	TGCAGCGTTGGCGAGACAGCCTCCTACGAGCAGTACTTC
NA	TRBV18	TRBJ1-1	NA	CASRSRENTEAFF	TGTGCCAGCCGTTCACGGGAGAACACTGAAGCTTTCTTT
NA	TRBV28	TRBJ2-7	NA	CASSPPAYEQYF	TGTGCCAGCAGTCCCCCCGCCTACGAGCAGTACTTC
NA	TRBV7-7	TRBJ2-3	NA	CASSLGGTSTDTQYF	TGTGCTAGCAGCTTAGGCGGAACTAGCACAGATACGCAGTATTTT
NA	TRBV7-9	TRBJ2-4	NA	CASSLGDGVAKNIQYF	TGTGCCAGCAGCTTAGGAGACGGGGTAGCCAAAAACATTCAGTACTTC
NA	TRBV19	TRBJ2-4	NA	CASSSSGVAKNIQYF	TGTGCCAGTAGTAGTAGCGGTGTAGCCAAAAACATTCAGTACTTC
NA	TRBV30	TRBJ1-2	few	CAWTIQNCGYTF	TGTGCCTGGACTATACAGAATTGTGGCTACACCTTC
TRBD1	TRBV18	TRBJ1-2	NA	CASSLGTAHYGYTF	TGTGCCAGCTCACTGGGGACAGCCCACTATGGCTACACCTTC
NA	TRBV5-1	TRBJ2-7	NA	CASSPLAGRIYEQYF	TGCGCCAGCAGCCCGCTGGCGGGTCGGATATACGAGCAGTACTTC
NA	TRBV7-9	TRBJ1-2	NA	CASSPTGSTYGYTF	TGTGCCAGCAGCCCTACAGGTTCCACCTATGGCTACACCTTC
NA	TRBV4-1	TRBJ2-3	NA	CASSLAVSSEVTPTDTQYF	TGCGCCAGCAGCCTCGCTGTCTCCTCGGAGGTGACACCCACAGATACGCAGTATTTT
TRBD2	TRBV7-3	TRBJ2-3	NA	CASSLNGRAADTQYF	TGTGCCAGCAGCTTAAACGGGAGGGCCGCAGATACGCAGTATTTT
NA	TRBV6-1	TRBJ1-1	few	CASSPEQGRNTEAFF	TGTGCCAGCAGTCCAGAACAGGGACGGAACACTGAAGCTTTCTTT
NA	TRBV5-1	TRBJ2-7	NA	CASSHPGTTYWGQYF	TGCGCCAGCAGCCATCCCGGGACAACTTACTGGGGTCAGTACTTC
NA	TRBV30	TRBJ1-3	NA	CAWSAPDSNSGNTIYF	TGTGCCTGGAGTGCCCCGGACAGCAACTCTGGAAACACCATATATTTT
TRBD2	TRBV27	TRBJ2-3	once	CASSPQTSVGTDTQYF	TGTGCCAGCAGTCCCCAGACTAGCGTAGGCACAGATACGCAGTATTTT
TRBD2	TRBV5-4	TRBJ2-3	NA	CASSVLAGGSTDTQYF	TGTGCCAGCAGCGTCTTAGCGGGAGGCTCCACAGATACGCAGTATTTT
NA	TRBV19	TRBJ2-3	NA	CASSMSHGRRTDTQYF	TGTGCCAGTAGTATGTCCCACGGGAGACGCACAGATACGCAGTATTTT
TRBD2	TRBV13	TRBJ2-1	NA	CASSRRLARGRGVEQFF	TGTGCCAGCAGCCGCCGTCTAGCCCGCGGGAGAGGGGTTGAGCAGTTCTTC
TRBD1	TRBV29-1	TRBJ1-2	NA	CSVETTGNYGYTF	TGCAGCGTTGAAACGACAGGGAACTATGGCTACACCTTC
TRBD1	TRBV19	TRBJ1-1	NA	CASSSLTGATEAFF	TGTGCCAGTAGTTCCTTAACAGGGGCCACTGAAGCTTTCTTT
NA	TRBV15	TRBJ2-1	NA	CATSRDRGQTNEQFF	TGTGCCACCAGCAGAGATCGTGGACAGACCAATGAGCAGTTCTTC
NA	TRBV30	TRBJ1-2	NA	CAWSVRRGGSNGYTF	TGTGCCTGGAGTGTACGCCGGGGAGGATCAAATGGCTACACCTTC
NA	TRBV6-5	TRBJ1-2	NA	CASSYSGQKHGYTF	TGTGCCAGCAGTTACTCCGGACAGAAACATGGCTACACCTTC
TRBD2	TRBV5-4	TRBJ2-7	NA	CASSEGLATYEQYF	TGTGCCAGCAGCGAGGGACTAGCGACCTACGAGCAGTACTTC
NA	TRBV7-6	TRBJ2-2	NA	CASSLAGGGTGELFF	TGTGCCAGCAGCTTAGCGGGAGGCGGCACCGGGGAGCTGTTTTTT
TRBD1	TRBV7-9	TRBJ1-1	NA	CASSSGQGGLSDTEAFF	TGTGCCAGCAGCTCGGGACAGGGGGGTTTGTCGGACACTGAAGCTTTCTTT
TRBD1	TRBV5-1	TRBJ2-7	NA	CASSLEDRGNEQYF	TGCGCCAGCAGCTTGGAGGACAGGGGCAACGAGCAGTACTTC
TRBD1	TRBV6-6	TRBJ2-5	NA	CASSYEQGAYF	TGTGCCAGCAGTTATGAACAGGGGGCTTACTTC
TRBD1	TRBV4-2	TRBJ2-7	NA	CASSQGGGTGYYEQYF	TGTGCCAGCAGCCAAGGAGGTGGGACAGGGTACTACGAGCAGTACTTC
TRBD2	TRBV27	TRBJ2-1	NA	CASSLLGGGPNNEQFF	TGTGCCAGCAGTTTACTAGGCGGGGGGCCCAACAATGAGCAGTTCTTC
NA	TRBV2	TRBJ2-2	NA	CASSDRRTGELFF	TGTGCCAGCAGCGACAGGAGAACCGGGGAGCTGTTTTTT
TRBD2	TRBV5-1	TRBJ2-1	few	CASDRGPGTSGGRGQFF	TGCGCCAGCGACAGGGGGCCCGGGACTAGCGGGGGACGGGGGCAGTTCTTC
TRBD2	TRBV4-3	TRBJ2-1	few	CASSPGTSGRISSYNEQFF	TGCGCCAGCAGCCCAGGCACTAGCGGGAGAATTTCCTCCTACAATGAGCAGTTCTTC
TRBD1	TRBV27	TRBJ2-7	NA	CASSPSTGVTSYEQYF	TGTGCCAGCAGTCCATCCACAGGGGTTACTTCCTACGAGCAGTACTTC
TRBD1	TRBV6-5	TRBJ2-7	NA	CASSRMGQGGYEQYF	TGTGCCAGCAGCCGTATGGGACAGGGGGGCTACGAGCAGTACTTC
NA	TRBV19	TRBJ1-5	NA	CASKPQTGNQPQHF	TGTGCCAGTAAACCCCAGACAGGCAATCAGCCCCAGCATTTT
TRBD1	TRBV7-2	TRBJ1-5	NA	CASSLLQGAQPQHF	TGTGCCAGCAGCTTATTACAGGGGGCTCAGCCCCAGCATTTT
TRBD1	TRBV6-6	TRBJ1-5	NA	CASSPPRTGGQPQHF	TGTGCCAGCAGCCCCCCCCGGACAGGTGGTCAGCCCCAGCATTTT